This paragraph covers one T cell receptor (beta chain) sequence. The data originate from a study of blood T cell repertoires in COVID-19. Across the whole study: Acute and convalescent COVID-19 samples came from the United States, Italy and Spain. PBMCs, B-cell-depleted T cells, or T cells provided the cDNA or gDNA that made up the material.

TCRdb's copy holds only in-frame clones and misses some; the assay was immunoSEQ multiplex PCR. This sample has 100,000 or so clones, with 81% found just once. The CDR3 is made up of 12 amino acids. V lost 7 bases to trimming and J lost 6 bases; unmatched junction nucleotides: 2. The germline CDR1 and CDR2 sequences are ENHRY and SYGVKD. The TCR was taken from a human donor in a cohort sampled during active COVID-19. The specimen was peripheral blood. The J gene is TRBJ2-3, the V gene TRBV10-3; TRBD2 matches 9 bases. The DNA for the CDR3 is TGTGCCATCAAGACTAGCGGCGATACGCAGTATTTT. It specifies CAIKTSGDTQYF.